This T cell receptor (beta chain) was sequenced during a study of cytomegalovirus exposure and HLA in healthy donors (dated by TCRdb to 2017 to 2019). About the full investigation: According to an earlier analysis of 587 of the donors, some 180 million T cells yielded 117 million unique TCR beta sequences and 276 Gb of sequence data. An early release covering approximately 600 HLA-typed donors comprised 300 to 350 gigabases of sequencing data and tens of millions of unique TCR sequences. Of the roughly 400 genotyped donors, about 84% fell in the genetic ancestry cluster associated with self-reported Caucasian donors. The study aimed to test whether signatures of past pathogen exposure could be identified by cataloging public T cell receptors. The T cell repertoires of around 670 subjects were profiled by immunosequencing and related to cytomegalovirus serostatus. In addition to the first cohort of around 670 subjects, a separate validation cohort of under 150 different subjects was used. To predict cytomegalovirus infection status, the study combined high-throughput TCR immunosequencing, statistical association of individual TCRs with disease status, and machine learning. A later analysis re-analyzed previously published TCR beta repertoires from approximately 670 donors and added high-resolution HLA genotyping to study TCR occurrence patterns. In the later analysis, no new phenotypic data were used to find candidate immune exposures; instead, reliance was placed on TCR beta sequences and their occurrence across donors. In an earlier analysis of 500 to 650 of the donors, high-throughput TCR beta sequencing was used to judge whether each TCR beta V gene segment behaved as functional or pseudogenic. Donor age, sex, ethnicity and CMV serostatus were compiled together with the repertoire data. In a later genetic analysis, genome-wide SNP genotypes for about 60% of the 666 donors were used, and that subset was treated as a discovery cohort. Every repertoire in the discovery cohort had been generated on one and the same sequencing platform. Class I and class II HLA loci were covered by the typing at four-digit resolution. Typing coverage differed by locus: A, B, C, DRB1 and DQB1 were typed in roughly 629-640 donors, DQA1 in about 510, DPA1 in 600 to 610, and DPB1 in approximately 450. Several DR-DQ haplotypes were handled as single units for association and clustering, since linkage in the cohort was strong. Across under 500 genotyped donors of the cohort, an average of 235,054 unique TCR beta nucleotide sequences per donor were sequenced, and approximately 17% of those sequences were non-productive.

What the work shows at the level of the full study, not this receptor alone: Correlated functional status among segregating V segments might reflect linkage disequilibrium, but an unknown experimental factor could not be ruled out. It was suggested by the authors that the approach could potentially be generalized to other disease states and immunological phenotypes. Because counts were too low, some 17 rarely observed V segments, including chromosome 9 orphons, were excluded from the earlier analysis of several hundred of the donors. A further reported finding was that TCR beta sequences accurately predicted the HLA-A and HLA-B alleles for most subjects in the first cohort. According to a later analysis, most CMV-associated TCR beta chains appeared to be HLA-restricted, and the HLA associations seemed to be driven largely by CMV exposure. Roughly uniform sequencing depth across donors was assumed in presence/absence analyses, although this assumption may not hold. Some IMGT-functional V segments, including TRBV6-2 and TRBV6-3, could not be distinguished by the 87-base-pair reads and were therefore excluded. In the study, 164 TCR beta chains were listed as associated with cytomegalovirus. Across donors, most TCR sequences were observed very rarely, whereas some public TCRs were present in many individuals. Cytomegalovirus status was reported to be diagnosed by the classifier with high specificity and sensitivity in both the original and validation cohorts. In a later analysis, TCR association rates were found to vary across HLA loci, with the most associated TCRs seen for DRB1 alleles and the fewest for HLA-C alleles. Broadly in line with IMGT annotations, most TCR beta V segments showed up in productive rearrangements about 87% or about 30% of the time in an earlier analysis of approximately 600 of the donors. In this cohort, only TCR beta chains were sequenced, and detectable features were limited by the absence of alpha or paired-chain data. Specific HLA alleles were associated with roughly 16,000 TCR beta sequences at a false discovery rate of 0.05 in a later analysis. The sequencing pipeline was judged likely to have produced a cluster of highly shared sequence variants as a technical artifact. In a later analysis, HLA-associated TCR beta chains showed more clonal expansion and lower generation probabilities than non-associated chains that were equally common. A later analysis reported that several top co-occurrence clusters appeared linked to parvovirus B19, influenza, CMV and Epstein-Barr virus. When HLA alleles, especially DR and DQ, strongly co-occurred, TCR associations were difficult to assign to individual alleles. Because HLA typing was missing for some donors at each locus, association tests included only the typed subset. The only immune exposure information available for the cohort was CMV serostatus. V-gene and J-gene trimming of TCR beta chains was associated with a missense DCLRE1C variant in a later genetic analysis, and the association was replicated in an independent cohort. A few of the identified cytomegalovirus-associated TCR beta chains were confirmed in vitro to be specific for cytomegalovirus antigens. According to a later genetic analysis, donors in an Asian-associated ancestry cluster had fewer N-insertions in productive TCRs than the approximately 710-donor mean.

The cohort was made up of hundreds of healthy bone marrow donors. All cohort members were sampled while nominally healthy, although unrecorded immune exposures were likely present. The donor tested CMV seropositive and was one of the 289 seropositive cohort members. Every donor gave a peripheral blood sample, and the peripheral blood mononuclear cells from that sample were used for TCR beta sequencing. The Qiagen DNeasy Blood Extraction Kit was used to extract genomic DNA from the blood cell samples. Library method: the immunoSEQ multiplex PCR assay. For the multiplex PCR, a mixture combining 60 forward primers for TCR Vbeta segments and 13 reverse primers for TCR Jbeta segments was used. The CDR3 region of rearranged TCR beta genes was amplified from genomic DNA by a multiplex PCR assay. The Illumina HiSeq System was used to sequence the amplified TCR beta libraries as 87-base-pair reads. Under the source paper's analysis protocol: In a later analysis, roughly 80 million unique TCR beta chains were counted across the roughly 610 repertoires, and roughly 11 million of these chains were shared by at least two donors. Raw reads were error-corrected and collapsed into unique sequences with a nearest-neighbor algorithm that merged closely related sequences to remove PCR and sequencing errors. Alignment of CDR3 sequences to IMGT reference sequences was used to assign V, D and J gene segments. Each retained sequence needed at least a six-nucleotide match to both a V gene segment and a J gene segment. Rearrangements were called productive when the CDR3 lacked stop codons and stayed in frame with V and J; all others were non-productive. CDR3 was defined by IMGT convention, running from the second conserved V-encoded cysteine to the conserved J-encoded phenylalanine. The earlier analysis of about 620 of the donors excluded sequences that lacked an unambiguous match to a single V gene segment. An earlier analysis of some 610 of the donors called V segments functional above 56.7% productive rearrangements and segregating when the between-donor standard deviation exceeded 5%. A statistical classification framework was built for diagnosing cytomegalovirus status from the catalog of TCR beta chain sequences. A later analysis assigned V and J genes by comparing TCR nucleotide sequences with IMGT/GENE-DB human TR gene sequences. Using the TCRdist pipeline, a later analysis assigned CDR3 sequences along with most-parsimonious VDJ recombination scenarios. In a later analysis, each TCR beta chain was defined by its CDR3 amino acid sequence together with its V-gene family, and reads without a unique V-gene family were excluded. In a later analysis, nearly 600 highly shared, low-generation-probability nucleotide sequences were removed to address suspected cross-contamination and a sequencing artifact. For each public chain, a later analysis derived a clonal expansion index from normalized ranks of inferred template counts within each repertoire. In a later analysis, generation probabilities were computed with a VDJ recombination model fitted to out-of-frame rearrangements, and the resulting probabilities were checked against IGoR. Hypergeometric tests were used in a later analysis to score TCR-TCR, TCR-HLA and TCR-CMV co-occurrence, with a repertoire-size bias correction applied to the TCR pairs. In a later analysis, false discovery rates were estimated by permuting HLA or CMV assignments 20 times. In a later analysis, co-occurring TCRs were grouped with DBSCAN, and TCRdist sequence similarity was added when clustering was performed within HLA-allele-positive subsets. For co-occurrence clustering, repertoires with fewer than 30,000 or more than 120,000 public chains were excluded, along with four or five repertoires with anomalous nucleotide sharing. The table comes from immuneACCESS by way of TCRdb, which keeps in-frame sequences with V and J called. Part of the clones is missing from these tables; in studies checked, under half for an unresolved V gene and the rest for unknown reasons. V, J and clone size are taken as reported in that table, and D and trimming were inferred from the DNA itself. The sample table records around 130,000 clones; approximately 80% of these occur just once. The leading ten clones occupy 2.5% to 3% of the sample.

The V end loses 4 bases and the J end loses 3 bases, and a stretch of 11 bases separates them. There are 14 amino acids in the CDR3, from cysteine to phenylalanine inclusive. Kept here is only the CDR3 DNA, which spans 42 bases and is read in frame from base 1. CDR1 MRHNA and CDR2 SNTAGT were looked up in the germline V gene. Note on this clone: Its antigen is currently not known. The sample holds no much larger clone one base away, and base qualities are not on file.

The chain employs TRBV6-4 and TRBJ2-3, with TRBD1 perhaps the D gene, on 5 matching bases. The sequenced sample consisted of PBMCs. The sequence was collected from a woman under 30 in good health and CMV-seropositive. The DNA reads TGTGCCAGCAGTGCAGGGTTGAGTACAGATACGCAGTATTTT. Protein translation: CASSAGLSTDTQYF.